The next 4 T cell receptor beta chains were all read from a single sample in a study of shared clonotypes between healthy human individuals. TCRdb's copy holds only in-frame clones and misses some; the assay was immunoSEQ multiplex PCR. The sample has about 2.3 million clones; 93% are singletons. Sequences were obtained from naive CD4+ T cells from PBMCs. This sample's subset: CD45RA+ positively selected. These receptors all come from a man aged 18 to 29 in good health. Some clones in this sample may be carry-over from other donors' samples.

This rearrangement joins TRBV28 to TRBJ2-7; no firm D call. CDR1 is MDHEN and CDR2 is SYDVKM in the germline V gene. The CDR3 is 12 amino acids. Trimming took off 7 bases at V and 2 bases at J, with 9 bases between the two ends. The CDR3 region is CASKTKPYEQYF. The CDR3 DNA sequence: TGTGCCAGCAAAACAAAACCCTACGAGCAGTACTTC.

V is TRBV18 and J is TRBJ2-1; maybe TRBD2 (6 bases). This CDR3 spans 16 amino acids. Deletions cut 3 bases from V and 9 bases from J, with 21 bases between. Germline values: CDR1 KGHSH, CDR2 LQKENI. The CDR3 DNA is TGTGCCAGCTCACCGGATAGTCTAGCGCTAGCCAGTGAGCAGTTCTTC. Translating it yields CASSPDSLALASEQFF.

The CDR3 loop is CASSGGTSGDQETQYF. The CDR3 nucleotides are TGTGCCAGCTCAGGCGGGACTAGCGGGGATCAAGAGACCCAGTACTTC. The V call is TRBV18, the J call TRBJ2-5, with 13 positions matching TRBD2. The CDR3 length is 16 residues. Looked up from germline, CDR1 is KGHSH and CDR2 is LQKENI. V lost 5 bases to trimming and J lost 2 bases; unmatched junction nucleotides: 5.

Notes on this clone: The identical CDR3 is also encoded by other nucleotide sequences in the sample. The chain uses TRBV5-1 and TRBJ1-1, with D unresolved. The CDR3 totals 14 residues. Germline CDR1 reads SGHRS; CDR2 reads YFSETQ. Trimming stripped 2 bases from V and 0 bases from J, with 8 bases between. CDR3 nucleotide sequence: TGCGCCAGCAGCTTAGAGGGTCTGAACACTGAAGCTTTCTTT. Translation gives CASSLEGLNTEAFF.